This TCR beta chain was sequenced in a study of vaccination and CD4 T cells after COVID-19 (dated by TCRdb to between 2021 and 2024). With regard to the full study: Six males and four females were included in the convalescent cohort, with two Hispanic individuals, seven Caucasians, two Asians and one multiracial person represented. Participants received two doses of either the Pfizer-BioNTech BNT162b2 vaccine (n=8) or the Moderna mRNA-1273 vaccine (n=2). Post-COVID blood samples were collected from convalescent patients a median of roughly 100 days after diagnosis, with a range of about 35 to 170 days. Post-vaccine blood samples were obtained a median of about 72 days after the second vaccine dose, with a range of about 14 to 250 days. The cultures were stimulated with overlapping spike peptide pools from SARS-CoV-2 and from the common cold coronaviruses HCoV-NL63, HCoV-OC43 and HCoV-229E. Control cultures received a CEFX viral epitope pool as the positive control, an HIV-1 Nef peptide pool as the negative control, or no peptide. In 10 COVID-19 convalescent patients and a few infection-naive healthy vaccine recipients, the spike-specific CD4+ TCR repertoire before mRNA vaccination was compared with the repertoire after mRNA vaccination. Broad study findings and their caveats: The median count of SARS-CoV-2-reactive clonotypes went up from roughly 21 after infection to more than 30 after vaccination, although the change was not significant. In convalescent patients, a median about 84% of post-vaccine SARS-CoV-2-reactive clones were detected only after vaccination, and vaccine-specific priming was suggested by this finding. Only a relatively small number of convalescent patients were included in the study, and early timepoints following natural infection were not analyzed. Of the vaccine-specific clones found in convalescent patients, nearly all (304 of 307) were mono-reactive for SARS-CoV-2 spike instead of being cross-reactive with common cold coronaviruses.

What this sample's treatment or condition label stands for: approximately nine-day PBMC culture with coronavirus spike peptide pools or control peptides (ViraFEST assay). The study used the ViraFEST assay, which expanded antigen-specific T cells with peptide pools and then identified expanded clonotypes by TCR sequencing. Negative nucleocapsid antibody tests before and after vaccination confirmed that the healthy vaccine recipients had no prior SARS-CoV-2 infection. Each well held some 2 million PBMCs cultured with 10 ug/ml peptide pools in IMDM containing approximately 4.8% human AB serum and around 10 IU/ml IL-2. On days 3 and 7, half of the culture medium was replaced with fresh IL-2-containing medium. Once the cells had been in culture for over 9 days, the EasySep CD4+ T cell isolation kit was used to isolate CD4+ T cells by negative selection. Ficoll-Paque Plus gradient centrifugation was used to isolate PBMCs from whole blood, and the isolated PBMCs were then either used fresh or cryopreserved at -140C. Each culture condition was generally run in triplicate wells.

To prepare the library, PCR was applied. TCR sequencing of DNA from cultured CD4+ T cells used the Oncomine TCR Beta short-read assay at the Johns Hopkins FTIC core. The QIAamp micro DNA kit was used to extract genomic DNA from the cultured CD4+ T cells. The Oncomine TCR Beta libraries from cultured CD4+ T cells were pooled using unique dual indexes and then sequenced on an Illumina iSeq 100. The study's own analysis went as follows. Non-productive sequences were removed, and CDR3s that did not start with C, did not end with F or W, or were shorter than 7 amino acids were discarded. The MANAFEST web application identified antigen-specific clonotypes by comparing peptide-stimulated wells against reference wells and other culture wells. To be called positive, a clone needed an FDR below 0.05, an odds ratio above 5, and a productive frequency above 0.1% in at least two of three replicate wells. Cross-reactive clonotypes were defined as significantly expanded in both SARS-CoV-2 spike wells and at least one common cold coronavirus spike condition. Levenshtein distances (stringdist) and unrooted phylogenetic trees (ape) in R version 3.6.1 were used to assess CDR3 homology. Starting from the raw public reads, TCRdb applied fastp trimming at Q25, assembled clones with MiXCR and retained in-frame beta chains. When rows share a CDR3 protein, they turn into one entry using the most common DNA and genes. It is TCRdb's table, rather than the study itself, that gives the V and J calls and clone size. This sample gives fewer than 20,000 distinct CDR3 sequences in total; roughly 78% of them show up just once. About 16% of the sample lies in the top ten.

Regarding this clonotype: The antigen it binds to is not known. The sample holds no much larger clone one base away, and base qualities are not on file.

This clonotype was obtained from a human donor who received a COVID-19 vaccine. The sequenced sample was CD4+ T cells from blood, cultured in vitro, obtained after SARS-CoV-2 vaccination.

The DNA sequence is TGTGCCACCAGTGATTACGGACTAGCAACAGATACGCAGTATTTT. It encodes CATSDYGLATDTQYF. The sequence joins TRBV24-1 to TRBJ2-3, and 8 bases in between align with TRBD2. In the germline V gene, CDR1 corresponds to KGHDR and CDR2 to SFDVKD. The junction shows trimming of 2 bases on V and 3 bases on J, and the gene matches do not reach 3 bases of it. The CDR3 starts with the cysteine, ends with the phenylalanine, and has 15 residues. Solely the CDR3 DNA is kept, with 45 bases framed from the first base.